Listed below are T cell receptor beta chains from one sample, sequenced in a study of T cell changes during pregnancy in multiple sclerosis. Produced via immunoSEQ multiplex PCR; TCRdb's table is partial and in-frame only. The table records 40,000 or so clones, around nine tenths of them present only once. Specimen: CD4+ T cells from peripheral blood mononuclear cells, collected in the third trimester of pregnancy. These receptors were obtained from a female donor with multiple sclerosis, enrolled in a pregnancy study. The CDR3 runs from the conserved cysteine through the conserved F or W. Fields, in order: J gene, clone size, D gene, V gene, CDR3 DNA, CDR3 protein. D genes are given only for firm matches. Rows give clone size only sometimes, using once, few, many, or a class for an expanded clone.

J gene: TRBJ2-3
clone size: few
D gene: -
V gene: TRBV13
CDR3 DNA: TGTGCCAGCAGCGCTAAGGGGAAGACAGATACGCAGTATTTT
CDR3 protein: CASSAKGKTDTQYF

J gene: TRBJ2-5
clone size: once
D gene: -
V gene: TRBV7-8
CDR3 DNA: TGTGCCAGCAGCTTATCGGTGGAGACCCAGTACTTC
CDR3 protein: CASSLSVETQYF

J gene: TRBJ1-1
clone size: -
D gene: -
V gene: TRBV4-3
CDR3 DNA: TGCGCCAGCAGCCAAGGCCCTTTATCAGAGAACACTGAAGCTTTCTTT
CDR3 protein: CASSQGPLSENTEAFF

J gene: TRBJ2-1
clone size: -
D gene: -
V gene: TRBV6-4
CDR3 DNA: TGTGCCAGCAGGATTTGGACTCCCATCAGGGGGCAGTTCTTC
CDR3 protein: CASRIWTPIRGQFF

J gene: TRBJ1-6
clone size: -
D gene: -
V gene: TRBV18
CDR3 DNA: TGTGCCAGCTCATCCGCCCCGGGAAGGGCCGGTTCACCCCTCCACTTT
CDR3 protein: CASSSAPGRAGSPLHF

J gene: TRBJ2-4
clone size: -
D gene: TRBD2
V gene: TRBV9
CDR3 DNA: TGTGCCAGCAGCGCAGCGGGGGAGCCGGGAAACATTCAGTACTTC
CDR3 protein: CASSAAGEPGNIQYF

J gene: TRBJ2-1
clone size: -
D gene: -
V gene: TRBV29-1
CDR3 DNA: TGCAGCGTTGAGGGATTGGAGGGAAAGGGGCAGTTCTTC
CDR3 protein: CSVEGLEGKGQFF

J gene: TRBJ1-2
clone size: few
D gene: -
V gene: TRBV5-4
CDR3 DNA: TGTGCCAGCAGCTTCGGTTCTAACTATGGCTACACCTTC
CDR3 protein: CASSFGSNYGYTF

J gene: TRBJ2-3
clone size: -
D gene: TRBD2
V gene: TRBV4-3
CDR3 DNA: TGCGCCAGCAGCCCCGGTGGTAGCGGGATTTCCCCCCTGGAGACGCAGTATTTT
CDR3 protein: CASSPGGSGISPLETQYF

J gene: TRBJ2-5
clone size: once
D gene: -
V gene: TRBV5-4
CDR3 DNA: TGTGCCAGCAGCTTACGACAGGTCCAAGAGACCCAGTACTTC
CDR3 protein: CASSLRQVQETQYF

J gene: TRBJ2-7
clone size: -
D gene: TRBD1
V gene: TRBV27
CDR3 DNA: TGTGCCAGCAGTTGGGGTGGGACAGGGAACTACGAGCAGTACTTC
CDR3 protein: CASSWGGTGNYEQYF

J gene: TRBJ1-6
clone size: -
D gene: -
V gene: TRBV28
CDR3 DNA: TGTGCCAGCAGTTTATATCAAAGAGGGTCACCCCTCCACTTT
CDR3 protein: CASSLYQRGSPLHF

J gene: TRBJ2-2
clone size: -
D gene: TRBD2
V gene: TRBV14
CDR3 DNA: TGTGCCAGCAGCCAAACCCCGGGACTAGCGGGACACACCGGGGAGCTGTTTTTT
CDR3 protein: CASSQTPGLAGHTGELFF

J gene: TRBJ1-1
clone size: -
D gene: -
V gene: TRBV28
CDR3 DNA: TGTGCCAGCAGGATACAGAACACTGAAGCTTTCTTT
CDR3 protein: CASRIQNTEAFF

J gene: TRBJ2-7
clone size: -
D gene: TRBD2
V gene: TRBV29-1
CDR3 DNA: TGCAGCGTACTAACTAGCGCGAGCTCCTACGAGCAGTACTTC
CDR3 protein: CSVLTSASSYEQYF

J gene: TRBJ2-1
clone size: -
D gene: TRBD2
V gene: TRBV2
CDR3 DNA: TGTGCCAGCAGCGCTGCTAGCGGGAGTATCAATGAGCAGTTCTTC
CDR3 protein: CASSAASGSINEQFF

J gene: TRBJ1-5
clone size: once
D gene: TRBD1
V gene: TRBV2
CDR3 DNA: TGTGCCAGCAGTCACAGGGGAATCAATCAGCCCCAGCATTTT
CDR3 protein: CASSHRGINQPQHF

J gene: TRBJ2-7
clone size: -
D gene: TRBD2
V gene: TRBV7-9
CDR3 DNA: TGTGCCAGCAGCAATGGACTAGCGAGCTCCTACGAGCAGTACTTC
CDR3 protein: CASSNGLASSYEQYF

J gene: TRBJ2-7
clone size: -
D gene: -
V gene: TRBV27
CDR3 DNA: TGTGCCAGCAGTTTCTGGGGCCCGTCCTACGAGCAGTACTTC
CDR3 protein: CASSFWGPSYEQYF

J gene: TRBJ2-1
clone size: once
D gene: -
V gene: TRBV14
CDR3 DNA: TGTGCCAGCAGCCACACCCCGCGGGGCAATGAGCAGTTCTTC
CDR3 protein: CASSHTPRGNEQFF

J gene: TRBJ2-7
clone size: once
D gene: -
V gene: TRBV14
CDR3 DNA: TGTGCCAGCAGCCAAGTCGTAGGGGTGGGCGAGCAGTACTTC
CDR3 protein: CASSQVVGVGEQYF

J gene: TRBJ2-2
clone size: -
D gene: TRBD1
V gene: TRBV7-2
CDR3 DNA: TGTGCCAGCAGCGGACCGACAGGGGGCACCGGGGAGCTGTTTTTT
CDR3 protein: CASSGPTGGTGELFF

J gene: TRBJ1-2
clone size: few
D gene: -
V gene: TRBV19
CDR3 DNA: TGTGCCAGTAGTATGGCCTATGGCTACACCTTC
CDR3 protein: CASSMAYGYTF

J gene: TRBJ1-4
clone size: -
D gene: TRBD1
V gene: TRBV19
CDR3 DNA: TGTGCCAGTAATAATCGACAGGGAGACGAAAAACTGTTTTTT
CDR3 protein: CASNNRQGDEKLFF

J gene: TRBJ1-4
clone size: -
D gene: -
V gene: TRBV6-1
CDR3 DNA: TGTGCCAGCAGTGAAGGAGGCGGTTATGCTAATGAAAAACTGTTTTTT
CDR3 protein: CASSEGGGYANEKLFF

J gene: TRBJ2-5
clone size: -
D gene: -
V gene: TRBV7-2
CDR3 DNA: TGTGCCAGCAGCTCGGACAGTTGGAGTGGAGAGACCCAGTACTTC
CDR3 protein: CASSSDSWSGETQYF

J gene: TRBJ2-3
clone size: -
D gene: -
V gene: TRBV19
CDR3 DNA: TGTGCCAGTATCGACTGGAGCACAGATACGCAGTATTTT
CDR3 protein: CASIDWSTDTQYF

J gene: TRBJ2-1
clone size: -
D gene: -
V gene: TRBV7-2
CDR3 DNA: TGTGCCAGCAGCTTGAGAGACAATGAGCAGTTCTTC
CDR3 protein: CASSLRDNEQFF

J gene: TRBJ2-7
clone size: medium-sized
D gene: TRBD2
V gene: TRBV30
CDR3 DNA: TGTGCCTGGACTTCTGGGGCGGGAGTAGGCGAGCAGTACTTC
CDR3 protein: CAWTSGAGVGEQYF

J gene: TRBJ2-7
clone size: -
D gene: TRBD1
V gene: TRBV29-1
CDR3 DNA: TGCAGCGTTGGGGGACAGGTAAATCAGGGCGAGCAGTACTTC
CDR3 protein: CSVGGQVNQGEQYF

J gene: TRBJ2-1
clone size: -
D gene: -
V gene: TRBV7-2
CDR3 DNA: TGTGCCAGCAGCCGCCGCCTAGATCCAAGCTCCTACAATGAGCAGTTCTTC
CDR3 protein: CASSRRLDPSSYNEQFF

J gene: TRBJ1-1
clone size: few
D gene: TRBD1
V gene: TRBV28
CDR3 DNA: TGTGCCAGCAGACAGGGGGCGGATGTCACTGAAGCTTTCTTT
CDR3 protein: CASRQGADVTEAFF

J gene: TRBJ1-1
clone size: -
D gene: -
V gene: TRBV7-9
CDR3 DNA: TGTGCCAGCAGCTTGGCTCAGTCCACTGAAGCTTTCTTT
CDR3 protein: CASSLAQSTEAFF

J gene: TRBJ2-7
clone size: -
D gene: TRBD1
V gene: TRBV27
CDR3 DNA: TGTGCCAGCAGAAGGACAGGCTCCTACGAGCAGTACTTC
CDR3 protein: CASRRTGSYEQYF

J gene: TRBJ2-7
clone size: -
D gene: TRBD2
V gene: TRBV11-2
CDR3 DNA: TGTGCCAGCAGCTTAGATATGGGACTAGCGGCACTCGGGCAGTACTTC
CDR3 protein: CASSLDMGLAALGQYF

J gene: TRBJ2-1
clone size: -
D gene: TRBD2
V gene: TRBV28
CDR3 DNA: TGTGCCAGCAGCCCCCAGGGAAGGGGACTAGCGGGATACAATGAGCAGTTCTTC
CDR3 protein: CASSPQGRGLAGYNEQFF

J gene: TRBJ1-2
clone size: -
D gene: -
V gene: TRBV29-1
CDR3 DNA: TGCAGCGTTGTCGGGGTTGGCTACACCTTC
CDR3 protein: CSVVGVGYTF

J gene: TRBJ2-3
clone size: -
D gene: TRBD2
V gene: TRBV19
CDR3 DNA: TGTGCCAGTAGTATTGGGGGACTAGCGCAGGCAGATACGCAGTATTTT
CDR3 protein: CASSIGGLAQADTQYF

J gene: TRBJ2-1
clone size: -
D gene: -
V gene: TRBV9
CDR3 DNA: TGTGCCAGCAGCCCTCAGCGGGCCCAGGGATGGGAGCAGTTCTTC
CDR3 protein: CASSPQRAQGWEQFF

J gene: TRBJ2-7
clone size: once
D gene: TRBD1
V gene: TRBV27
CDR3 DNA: TGTGCCAGCAGGGGGACAGGGGGGTACGAGCAGTACTTC
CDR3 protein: CASRGTGGYEQYF

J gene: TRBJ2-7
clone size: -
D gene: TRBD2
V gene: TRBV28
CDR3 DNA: TGTGCCAGCAGATTGTCCAGCGGGAGCCGGTACGAGCAGTACTTC
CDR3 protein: CASRLSSGSRYEQYF

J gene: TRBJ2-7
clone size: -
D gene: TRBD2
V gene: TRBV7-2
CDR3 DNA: TGTGCCAGCAGCTTCTTGACTCCGGGACTAGCGGGAGGGCAGTACTTC
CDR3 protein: CASSFLTPGLAGGQYF

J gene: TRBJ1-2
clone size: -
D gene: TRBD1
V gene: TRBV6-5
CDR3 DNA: TGTGCCAGCAAGCAGTTAGCGTCCAGGGGGTTTGGCTACACCTTC
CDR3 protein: CASKQLASRGFGYTF

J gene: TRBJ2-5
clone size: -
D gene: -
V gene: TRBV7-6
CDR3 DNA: TGTGCCAGCAGCTTAGCGCCGTCACAGGGTCGGGAGACCCAGTACTTC
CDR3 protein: CASSLAPSQGRETQYF

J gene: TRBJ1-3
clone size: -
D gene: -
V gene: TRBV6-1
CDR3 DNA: TGTGCCAGCAGTGAAGCTGGGGCCTCTGGAAACACCATATATTTT
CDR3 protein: CASSEAGASGNTIYF

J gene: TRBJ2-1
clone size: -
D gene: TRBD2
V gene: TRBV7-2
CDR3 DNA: TGTGCCAGCAGCTCGGGACTAGCGGGAGGGATAAATGAGCAGTTCTTC
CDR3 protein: CASSSGLAGGINEQFF

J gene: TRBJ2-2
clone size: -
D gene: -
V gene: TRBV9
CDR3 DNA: TGTGCCAGCAGCGTAGCAGCCAGGTCTAACGGGGAGCTGTTTTTT
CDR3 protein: CASSVAARSNGELFF

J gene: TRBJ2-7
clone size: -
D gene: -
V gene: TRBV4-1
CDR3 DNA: TGCGCCAGCAGCCAAGTAGACTTTCTGGGACAAAACTACGAGCAGTACTTC
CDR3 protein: CASSQVDFLGQNYEQYF

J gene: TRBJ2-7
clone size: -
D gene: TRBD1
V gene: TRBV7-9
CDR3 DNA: TGTGCCAGCAGCTTATCCTCCGGGACAGAGCTCTACGAGCAGTACTTC
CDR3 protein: CASSLSSGTELYEQYF

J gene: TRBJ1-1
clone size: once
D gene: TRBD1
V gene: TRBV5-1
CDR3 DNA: TGCGCCAGCAGCCCGGGACAGCTTACGAACACTGAAGCTTTCTTT
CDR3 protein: CASSPGQLTNTEAFF

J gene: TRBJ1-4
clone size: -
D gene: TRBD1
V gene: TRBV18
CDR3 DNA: TGTGCCAGCACGGACAGGATTAATGAAAAACTGTTTTTT
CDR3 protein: CASTDRINEKLFF

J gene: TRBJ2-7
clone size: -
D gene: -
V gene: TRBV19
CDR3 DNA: TGTGCCAGGGGAAGGGACTCGGGCCCCTACGAGCAGTACTTC
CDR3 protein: CARGRDSGPYEQYF

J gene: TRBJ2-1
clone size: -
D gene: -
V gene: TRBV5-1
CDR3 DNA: TGCGCCAGCAGCTTGGGATGGGCAGCGGATGAGCAGTTCTTC
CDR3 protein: CASSLGWAADEQFF

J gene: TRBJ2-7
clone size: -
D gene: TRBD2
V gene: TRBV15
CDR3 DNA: TGTGCCACCAGCAGAGATAGGGGACTAGCGGGAGGCGAGCAGTACTTC
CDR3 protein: CATSRDRGLAGGEQYF

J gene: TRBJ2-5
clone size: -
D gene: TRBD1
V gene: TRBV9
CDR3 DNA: TGTGCCAGCAGCCTTTACATACAGGGGCCTCAAGAGACCCAGTACTTC
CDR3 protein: CASSLYIQGPQETQYF

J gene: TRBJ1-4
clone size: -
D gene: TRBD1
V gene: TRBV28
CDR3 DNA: TGTGCCAGTCGCGGACAGGGACAGGGAAAACTGTTTTTT
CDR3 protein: CASRGQGQGKLFF

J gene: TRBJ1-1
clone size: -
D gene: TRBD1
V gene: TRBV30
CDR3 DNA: TGTGCCTGGAGACAGGTCCCAGACAGGGGTGGGGTAGCTTTCTTT
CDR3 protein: CAWRQVPDRGGVAFF